This entry describes one T cell receptor beta chain. The data originate from a study of T cell responses to AZD1222 COVID-19 vaccine. Study overall: Pooled in the analysis were second doses at about 4 or about 12 weeks.

Repertoires were generated with immunoSEQ multiplex PCR, while TCRdb's copy carries only in-frame clones and drops some. In the table there are 120,000 or so clones, approximately 89% of which are singletons. CDR3 length equals 11 residues. Germline lookup yields CDR1 GTSNPN and CDR2 SVGIG (reference sequence). Trimming took 7 bases from V and 8 from J, leaving 14 bases between them. The rearrangement uses TRBV30 and TRBJ1-2; D not resolved. This receptor was taken from an adult in good health. Sample: peripheral blood, taken on day 0 of AZD1222 vaccination. CDR3 DNA: TGTGCCTTCCCCGGGGAGCAAGGCTACACCTTC. It specifies CAFPGEQGYTF. The complete variable domain, with remaining parts taken from reference TRBV30 and TRBJ1-2, reads SQTIHQWPATLVQPVGSPLSLECTVEGTSNPNLYWYRQAAGRGLQLLFYSVGIGQISSEVPQNLSASRPQDRQFILSSKKLLLSDSGFYLCAFPGEQGYTFGSGTRLTVV.